The rows below give T cell receptor beta chains drawn from one sample of a study of shared clonotypes between healthy human individuals. This table comes from immunoSEQ multiplex PCR, and its TCRdb copy is limited to in-frame clones, with some not included. The data show a few million clones, 95% seen once. The sequencing sample was made of naive CD4+ T cells sorted from blood. The source is a man in his late teens or twenties in good health. CDR3s include the opening cysteine and the closing phenylalanine or tryptophan. The order of the fields is J gene, V gene, D gene, clone size, CDR3 DNA, CDR3 protein. D genes are given only for firm matches. The listing skips clone size in some rows; elsewhere it reads once, few, many or a size class.

TRBJ2-7 TRBV10-2 - - TGCGCCAGCAGTGAGAGAATAGGGGGGACTTCCTACGAGCAGTACTTC CASSERIGGTSYEQYF
TRBJ2-6 TRBV5-1 - - TGCGCCAGCAGCTTGGTGGCAGGGTCAGATGGGGCCAACGTCCTGACTTTC CASSLVAGSDGANVLTF
TRBJ2-5 TRBV10-2 TRBD2 - TGCGCCAGCACTCGGGGGGTCAACGGGGTAGAGACCCAGTACTTC CASTRGVNGVETQYF
TRBJ2-1 TRBV14 - - TGTGCCAGCAGCCCCCAGGGACTTCTATACAATGAGCAGTTCTTC CASSPQGLLYNEQFF
TRBJ1-5 TRBV11-2 - - TGTGCCAGCAGCTTAATCCCCCAGCAGCCCCAGCATTTT CASSLIPQQPQHF
TRBJ2-7 TRBV5-1 TRBD2 - TGCGCCAGCAGCCGGACGGGGACTAGCGGGATCTTCGAGCAGTACTTC CASSRTGTSGIFEQYF
TRBJ1-2 TRBV30 - - TGTGCCTGGAGTATCCAGGGAGGGAATGGCTACACCTTC CAWSIQGGNGYTF
TRBJ2-7 TRBV11-2 - - TGTGCCAGCAACTCGGAGGGAGGCGTGAGCTCCTACGAGCAGTACTTC CASNSEGGVSSYEQYF
TRBJ2-7 TRBV18 - - TGTGCCAGCTCACCACCAAGCAGGGGATCCTACGAGCAGTACTTC CASSPPSRGSYEQYF
TRBJ1-6 TRBV19 - - TGTGCCAGTAGTGCCGGGCCCTACCCCGGCGATTCACCCCTCCACTTT CASSAGPYPGDSPLHF
TRBJ1-1 TRBV28 - - TGTGCCAGCAGTTTAGGGGCAGCCACTGAAGCTTTCTTT CASSLGAATEAFF
TRBJ1-2 TRBV25-1 - - TGTGCCAGCGCCCCTCAGACAGGTTCTAACTATGGCTACACCTTC CASAPQTGSNYGYTF
TRBJ2-2 TRBV2 - once TGTGCCAGCAGTGTAGGGCACAAGAACACCGGGGAGCTGTTTTTT CASSVGHKNTGELFF
TRBJ2-1 TRBV30 TRBD2 - TGTGCCTGGGAAGGGACTAGCGGATACAATGAGCAGTTCTTC CAWEGTSGYNEQFF
TRBJ2-7 TRBV7-2 - - TGTGCCAGCAGTCTCGGGGTGGGGCAGTACTTC CASSLGVGQYF
TRBJ1-6 TRBV4-2 - - TGTGCCAGCAGCCAAAATCCGGAAGATTCACCCCTCCACTTT CASSQNPEDSPLHF
TRBJ2-2 TRBV2 - - TGTGCCAGCATTGGGACGCCGACCGGGGAGCTGTTTTTT CASIGTPTGELFF
TRBJ2-7 TRBV30 - - TGTGCCTGGGGGATGACGGGCGAGCAGTACTTC CAWGMTGEQYF
TRBJ2-7 TRBV9 TRBD2 - TGTGCCAGCAGCCCAGCGGGGGGGTCTACATCCGAGCAGTACTTC CASSPAGGSTSEQYF
TRBJ2-1 TRBV7-2 TRBD2 - TGTGCCAGCAGCCGCGGGACTAGCGGGTTCTACAATGAGCAGTTCTTC CASSRGTSGFYNEQFF
TRBJ2-7 TRBV10-2 TRBD2 - TGCGCCAGCAGTGAGTGGTATTCGGGGGGTACGACCTACGAGCAGTACTTC CASSEWYSGGTTYEQYF
TRBJ2-7 TRBV6-5 TRBD1 - TGTGCCAGCAGTTCACCCGGGACAGGGGCCTACGAGCAGTACTTC CASSSPGTGAYEQYF
TRBJ1-5 TRBV15 TRBD1 - TGTGCCACCAGCAGCCCCTTGACAGGGAGGAATCAGCCCCAGCATTTT CATSSPLTGRNQPQHF
TRBJ1-5 TRBV5-1 - - TGCGCCAGCAGCTTGGGTTTGGACCAGCCCCAGCATTTT CASSLGLDQPQHF
TRBJ1-1 TRBV18 - - TGTGCCAGCTCACCCTGGGAGGGATTGGGTGAAGCTTTCTTT CASSPWEGLGEAFF
TRBJ2-5 TRBV2 - - TGTGCCAGCAGTGTATTTGGGGAGACCCAGTACTTC CASSVFGETQYF
TRBJ1-2 TRBV6-5 - - TGTGCCAGCAGCCCCCCCGGGGCGGGGAACTATGGCTACACCTTC CASSPPGAGNYGYTF
TRBJ1-3 TRBV6-6 - - TGTGCCAGCAGCTTACCCACCAAAGCGTCTGGAAACACCATATATTTT CASSLPTKASGNTIYF
TRBJ1-4 TRBV28 TRBD1 - TGTGCCAGCAGTTCACCGGAGGGGACAGCTAATGAAAAACTGTTTTTT CASSSPEGTANEKLFF
TRBJ1-2 TRBV27 - - TGTGCCAGCAGTTCAGGGGACCGCTATGGCTACACCTTC CASSSGDRYGYTF
TRBJ2-7 TRBV5-4 TRBD2 - TGTGCCAGCAACGTAATAGCGGGGGATCAGTCGTACGAGCAGTACTTC CASNVIAGDQSYEQYF
TRBJ2-7 TRBV7-2 TRBD2 - TGTGCCAGCAGCCCCCGACGGGGGGGGACCTACGAGCAGTACTTC CASSPRRGGTYEQYF
TRBJ2-7 TRBV2 - - TGTGCCAGCAGTACCTGGGACGGGACTTACGAGCAGTACTTC CASSTWDGTYEQYF
TRBJ2-5 TRBV30 - - TGTGCCTGGAGCTCTAGAGAGACCCAGTACTTC CAWSSRETQYF
TRBJ2-5 TRBV5-6 TRBD2 - TGTGCCAGCAGCTTATTGCCGGGACTAGGGGAAGAGACCCAGTACTTC CASSLLPGLGEETQYF
TRBJ2-1 TRBV7-9 TRBD2 - TGTGCCAGCAGCTCCCTGGCGGGGGGGCCGATTGAGCAGTTCTTC CASSSLAGGPIEQFF
TRBJ2-5 TRBV2 TRBD1 - TGTGCCAGCAGTGTGGACAGGGATGAGACCCAGTACTTC CASSVDRDETQYF
TRBJ1-3 TRBV9 TRBD1 - TGTGCCAGCAGCCAGGCGACAGGGACTGGAAACACCATATATTTT CASSQATGTGNTIYF
TRBJ2-7 TRBV7-2 - - TGTGCCAGCAGCTTAGTAAGCGGCTACGAGCAGTACTTC CASSLVSGYEQYF
TRBJ1-1 TRBV9 - once TGTGCCAGCAGCGTAGTCGGGAGACCGAACACTGAAGCTTTCTTT CASSVVGRPNTEAFF
TRBJ2-1 TRBV19 TRBD1 - TGTGCCAGCAGCGGACAGGCTAACTACAATGAGCAGTTCTTC CASSGQANYNEQFF
TRBJ2-3 TRBV5-1 - - TGCGCCAGCACCTCAAGGCTAGCTGATAGCACAGATACGCAGTATTTT CASTSRLADSTDTQYF
TRBJ2-3 TRBV4-3 TRBD2 - TGCGCCAGCAGCCAAGTTTTTGGGACTAGCTCAGATACGCAGTATTTT CASSQVFGTSSDTQYF
TRBJ2-2 TRBV5-1 TRBD1 - TGCGCCAGCAGCTTGGAGGGACAGGGGAACACCGGGGAGCTGTTTTTT CASSLEGQGNTGELFF
TRBJ1-6 TRBV5-4 TRBD1 - TGTGCCAGCAGCTTCAGGGGGCCTAATTCACCCCTCCACTTT CASSFRGPNSPLHF
TRBJ1-2 TRBV7-2 TRBD1 - TGTGCCAGCAGCTTTACAGGGGTTTATGGCTACACCTTC CASSFTGVYGYTF
TRBJ1-1 TRBV5-1 TRBD1 - TGCGCCAGCAGCCCGGACAGGCCTATGAACACTGAAGCTTTCTTT CASSPDRPMNTEAFF
TRBJ2-1 TRBV27 - - TGTGCCAGCAGTTTCTCCCCGGGACTCGGAAACAATGAGCAGTTCTTC CASSFSPGLGNNEQFF
TRBJ2-7 TRBV28 - - TGTGCCAGCAGCACCCCCGTAAAGGCATACTACGAGCAGTACTTC CASSTPVKAYYEQYF
TRBJ2-7 TRBV7-2 - - TGTGCCAGCTTAGACAAGAGCTCCTACGAGCAGTACTTC CASLDKSSYEQYF
TRBJ2-5 TRBV7-9 - - TGTGCCAGCAGCCCGGAGGGGCGCAGTTGGGCAGCAGAGACCCAGTACTTC CASSPEGRSWAAETQYF